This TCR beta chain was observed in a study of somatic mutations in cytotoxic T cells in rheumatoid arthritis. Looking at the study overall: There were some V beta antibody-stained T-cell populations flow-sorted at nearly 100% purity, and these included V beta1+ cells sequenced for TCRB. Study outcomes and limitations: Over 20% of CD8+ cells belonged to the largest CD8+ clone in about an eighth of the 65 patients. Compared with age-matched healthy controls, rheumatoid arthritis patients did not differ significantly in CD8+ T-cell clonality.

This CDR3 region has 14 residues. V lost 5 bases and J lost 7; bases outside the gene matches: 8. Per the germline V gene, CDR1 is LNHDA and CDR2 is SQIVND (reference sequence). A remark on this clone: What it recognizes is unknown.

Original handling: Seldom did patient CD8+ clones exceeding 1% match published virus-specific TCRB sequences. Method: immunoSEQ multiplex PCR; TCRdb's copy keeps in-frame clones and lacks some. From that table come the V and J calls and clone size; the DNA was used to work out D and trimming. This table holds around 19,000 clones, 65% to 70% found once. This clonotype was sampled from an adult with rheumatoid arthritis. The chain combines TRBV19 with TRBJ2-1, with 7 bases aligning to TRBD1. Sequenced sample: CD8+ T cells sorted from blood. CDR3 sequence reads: CASSSSGTANEQFF. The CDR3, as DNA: TGTGCCAGTAGTTCCTCCGGGACAGCAAATGAGCAGTTCTTC.